This T cell receptor (beta chain) was observed in a study of identifying expanded T cells in peripheral blood. Sequencing was performed with immunoSEQ multiplex PCR; in TCRdb, only in-frame clones are kept and a portion is missing. The profile covers some 93,000 clones, with 85% to 90% appearing a single time and around 4.3% taken by the ten largest. Notes on this clone: Its antigen is unidentified.

The study's findings and limits: Clone count variance between roughly 2-week samples rose with total template count. Around 1.2 clones differed between technical replicates, versus about 17 and 20 over time.

Collection occurred without any documented infections or immune events in donors. The CDR3 covers 15 residues. Trimming removed 1 base at V and 0 bases at J, with 9 bases between. Looked up from germline, CDR1 is MNHNS and CDR2 is SASEGT. The TCR was taken from a person between 18 and 75 years old in good health. This sequence joins TRBV6-1 and TRBJ1-2; D gene unclear. Input material: blood. Here the CDR3 reads CASSEGPRTNYGYTF. The CDR3 nucleotides are TGTGCCAGCAGTGAAGGTCCAAGGACTAACTATGGCTACACCTTC.